A selection of T cell receptor beta chains follows, all from one sample in a study of shared clonotypes between healthy human individuals. Measured with immunoSEQ multiplex PCR; TCRdb has only the in-frame clones, and not every one. The table shows about 610,000 clones, with 95% to 98% occurring only once. The sample comprised naive CD4+ T cells sorted from blood. These receptors came from a woman in her 30s in good health. Each CDR3 is given with its conserved first and last residue. D genes are given only for firm matches. Not all rows give a size; the values are once, few, many and, for expanded clones, a class.

v_gene,d_gene,abundance,j_gene,CDR3nt,CDR3aa
TRBV11-2,TRBD2,NA,TRBJ2-7,TGTGCCAGCAGCCTAGGACTAGCGGATTCCTACGAGCAGTACTTC,CASSLGLADSYEQYF
TRBV5-1,TRBD2,NA,TRBJ2-2,TGCGCCAGCCGGGCGGGAGTGGATACCGGGGAGCTGTTTTTT,CASRAGVDTGELFF
TRBV11-2,TRBD2,NA,TRBJ2-7,TGTGCCAGCAGCCCCCCGGGACTAACCTACGAGCAGTACTTC,CASSPPGLTYEQYF
TRBV6-6,NA,once,TRBJ2-7,TGTGCCAGCAGATCGACAGGTTCGATCTACGAGCAGTACTTC,CASRSTGSIYEQYF
TRBV27,TRBD2,NA,TRBJ2-1,TGTGCCAGCTATCGGCTAGCGGGAGGCGGTGAGCAGTTCTTC,CASYRLAGGGEQFF
TRBV14,NA,once,TRBJ1-2,TGTGCCAGCAGCCCTTACCTCCGACAGACAGAAAATGGCTACACCTTC,CASSPYLRQTENGYTF
TRBV5-1,NA,once,TRBJ2-3,TGCGCCAGCAGCTTGTGGGTAGCTGGTACGCAGTATTTT,CASSLWVAGTQYF
TRBV18,TRBD1,once,TRBJ1-1,TGTGCCAGCTCACCGACCAGACAGGGGGCGGGGATGAACACTGAAGCTTTCTTT,CASSPTRQGAGMNTEAFF
TRBV5-1,NA,NA,TRBJ1-1,TGCGCCAGCAGCTGGGAGAGCAACACTGAAGCTTTCTTT,CASSWESNTEAFF
TRBV2,NA,NA,TRBJ2-5,TGTGCCAGCGCCCGGGGACCCCAAGAGACCCAGTACTTC,CASARGPQETQYF
TRBV5-5,TRBD1,NA,TRBJ2-7,TGTGCCGGCCAGGTGGGGCAGGGGGCCGACGAGCAGTACTTC,CAGQVGQGADEQYF
TRBV6-6,NA,NA,TRBJ2-3,TGTGCCAGCGGAACAACGGCGTTCACAGATACGCAGTATTTT,CASGTTAFTDTQYF
TRBV29-1,NA,NA,TRBJ2-7,TGCAGCGTGGGGGGAGGATTGAGGACAGGCCACTACGAGCAGTACTTC,CSVGGGLRTGHYEQYF
TRBV27,NA,NA,TRBJ2-2,TGTGCCAGCAGTCAAAGGACCGTAAACACCGGGGAGCTGTTTTTT,CASSQRTVNTGELFF
TRBV7-9,TRBD1,NA,TRBJ1-5,TGTGCCAGCAGCTTAGGACAGGGGAGGAATCAGCCCCAGCATTTT,CASSLGQGRNQPQHF
TRBV19,NA,NA,TRBJ1-4,TGTGCCAGTAGCCCAGGGGACTTCGGTGCAACTAATGAAAAACTGTTTTTT,CASSPGDFGATNEKLFF
TRBV30,TRBD1,NA,TRBJ2-7,TGTGCCAACCGCGGGACAGGGTACGGCGAGCAGTACTTC,CANRGTGYGEQYF
TRBV6-6,NA,NA,TRBJ1-2,TGTGCCAGCAGTTACGGGGCCGATGGCTACACCTTC,CASSYGADGYTF
TRBV7-7,NA,NA,TRBJ1-1,TGTGCCAGCAGCTTAGTGAGGGCAGTAAGGGAAGCTTTCTTT,CASSLVRAVREAFF
TRBV27,NA,NA,TRBJ2-2,TGTGCCAGTACCCGGGGTGGCCGAAACACCGGGGAGCTGTTTTTT,CASTRGGRNTGELFF
TRBV19,NA,NA,TRBJ2-1,TGTGCCAGTAGTCTAGAATTCAGCTCCTACAATGAGCAGTTCTTC,CASSLEFSSYNEQFF
TRBV11-3,NA,NA,TRBJ1-1,TGTGCCAGCAGCTACTACAGGGACACTGAAGCTTTCTTT,CASSYYRDTEAFF
TRBV28,NA,NA,TRBJ1-5,TGTGCCAGCAGTTTATGGCCCGCCCACTACGAGATCCAGCCCCAGCATTTT,CASSLWPAHYEIQPQHF
TRBV30,NA,NA,TRBJ1-1,TGTGCCTGGAAGTTAGGGACTGAAGCTTTCTTT,CAWKLGTEAFF
TRBV9,NA,NA,TRBJ2-2,TGTGCCAGCAGCGTCACTAGCACCGGGGAGCTGTTTTTT,CASSVTSTGELFF
TRBV27,NA,NA,TRBJ1-6,TGTGCCCAGCCTGGGGGAGGAGGGACACCCCTCCACTTT,CAQPGGGGTPLHF
TRBV7-6,NA,NA,TRBJ2-2,TGTGCCAGCAAGAGGAGTAGGGGGAACACCGGGGAGCTGTTTTTT,CASKRSRGNTGELFF
TRBV19,NA,NA,TRBJ1-2,TGTGCCAGTAGTACCCCCCTCAAGGGCTGGCGCGGCTACACCTTC,CASSTPLKGWRGYTF
TRBV19,TRBD1,NA,TRBJ1-1,TGTGCCACCTCGATCAGGGGGCTCGGAACTGAAGCTTTCTTT,CATSIRGLGTEAFF
TRBV7-9,TRBD1,NA,TRBJ2-2,TGTGCCAGCAGGCCGACAGGGACCTCTAACACCGGGGAGCTGTTTTTT,CASRPTGTSNTGELFF
TRBV10-2,NA,NA,TRBJ2-2,TGCGCCAGCAGCCGGGGCAGGGACCACACCGGGGAGCTGTTTTTT,CASSRGRDHTGELFF
TRBV2,TRBD1,NA,TRBJ2-1,TGTGCCCTAGAGGACAGGGGGCGGGGGTCCTACAATGAGCAGTTCTTC,CALEDRGRGSYNEQFF
TRBV19,NA,NA,TRBJ2-7,TGTGCCAGTAGTGGCCGGGGCGGGGGCCCCTACGAGCAGTACTTC,CASSGRGGGPYEQYF
TRBV27,NA,NA,TRBJ2-7,TGTGCCAGCAGTGGTAGGACAGCACCACGGTACGAGCAGTACTTC,CASSGRTAPRYEQYF
TRBV27,NA,NA,TRBJ1-1,TGTGCCAGCAGTTTATACGGGAACATGAACACTGAAGCTTTCTTT,CASSLYGNMNTEAFF
TRBV6-4,TRBD2,NA,TRBJ2-2,TGTGCCAGCAGTGACTCTTCGCTAGCGGGAATCGGGGAGCTGTTTTTT,CASSDSSLAGIGELFF
TRBV5-8,TRBD2,NA,TRBJ2-3,TGTGCCAGCAATAGCGGGAGAGGGACAGATACGCAGTATTTT,CASNSGRGTDTQYF
TRBV7-6,TRBD1,NA,TRBJ1-1,TGTGCCAGCAGCTCAGAGGGGGGACAGGGGGTTGGCACTGAAGCTTTCTTT,CASSSEGGQGVGTEAFF